This T cell receptor beta chain is from a study of blood T cells in healthy people across ages. Whole-study results and caveats: The percentage of naive T cells correlated strongly with TCR beta diversity.

Using a J-beta primer mix together with a sample-barcoded 5' primer, a second PCR was run for roughly 6 to 11 cycles. Samples each returned at least 3 million CDR3-containing paired-end reads. TCRdb redid the calling of the 5' RACE reads with MiXCR, one entry per CDR3 protein. This repertoire shows approximately 2,000,000 distinct CDR3 sequences, about 39% found once; its top ten account for 23%. As to this clonotype: The antigen is unknown.

Germline V gene data show CDR1 as DFQATT and CDR2 as SNEGSKA (reference sequence). CDR3 length equals 16 residues. V dropped 3 bases and J dropped 8; count of bases not matched to a gene: 16. V and J are TRBV20-1 and TRBJ2-1; TRBD2 matches 7 bases. Sample: blood. The clonotype was recovered from a human donor in good health. The CDR3 region is CSARLTSGLRSYEQFF. The CDR3 DNA is TGCAGTGCTAGGCTGACCTCGGGACTACGGAGTTATGAGCAGTTCTTC.